Each of the 32 T cell receptor beta chains below was sequenced from the same sample in a study of identical twins. TCRdb reanalysed the 5' RACE reads using MiXCR and keeps one entry per CDR3 protein. The sample has around 680,000 distinct CDR3 sequences, more than 6.5% seen once. The data were also submitted as part of a second study, on yellow fever vaccine responses in identical twins.

Material for sequencing was PBMCs. The receptors stem from a woman younger than 30 in good health.

The chain couples TRBV30 to TRBJ1-5, with 9 bases fitting TRBD1. V shed 5 bases, J shed 6 bases, and the junction held 5 bases outside the gene matches. The CDR3 is 13 residues long. Germline V gene sequence: CDR1 GTSNPN, CDR2 SVGIG (reference sequence). The CDR3 here is CAWAGTGPQPQHF. DNA of the CDR3: TGTGCCTGGGCAGGGACAGGGCCTCAGCCCCAGCATTTT.

The rearrangement links TRBV27 to TRBJ1-1; D remains ambiguous. Trimming shortened V by 3 bases and J by 2 bases, and 10 bases separated the two germline ends. The V gene's germline CDR1 is MNHEY and CDR2 SMNVEV (reference sequence). This CDR3 has 14 amino acids. CDR3 loop: CASSLKQFNTEAFF. CDR3 sequence (DNA): TGTGCCAGCAGTTTGAAACAGTTCAACACTGAAGCTTTCTTT.

This clonotype was counted between two and nine times. This sequence joins TRBV20-1 and TRBJ2-7, with D possibly called TRBD1 or TRBD2 (7 bases each). This CDR3 contains 15 residues. V dropped 8 bases and J dropped 1 base, with 21 bases sitting between them. The germline gives CDR1 DFQATT, CDR2 SNEGSKA (reference sequence). CDR3 in amino acids: CSTQPTRGGSYEQYF. CDR3 DNA: TGCAGTACCCAACCAACCAGGGGGGGGTCCTACGAGCAGTACTTC.

Ten or more counts support this clonotype. V is TRBV10-3 and J is TRBJ2-5; no clear D. The V gene lost 2 bases and the J gene lost 1 base, with 8 bases spanning the gap. CDR1 and CDR2 (germline): ENHRY, SYGVKD. This CDR3 contains 14 residues. The CDR3 loop reads CAISESTIQETQYF. For the CDR3, the DNA is TGTGCCATCAGTGAGAGCACTATCCAAGAGACCCAGTACTTC.

J is TRBJ2-7 and V is TRBV7-9; D gene unclear. The CDR3 totals 13 residues. The V gene's germline CDR1 is SEHNR and CDR2 FQNEAQ (reference sequence). V gave up 8 bases and J gave up 4 bases, with 15 bases separating them. As DNA, the CDR3 is TGTGCCAGCGGCTCCACGACGGGTTACGAGCAGTACTTC. Its translation is CASGSTTGYEQYF. Drawing the rest from reference TRBV7-9 and TRBJ2-7, the complete variable domain is DTGVSQNPRHKITKRGQNVTFRCDPISEHNRLYWYRQTLGQGPEFLTYFQNEAQLEKSRLLSDRFSAERPKGSFSTLEIQRTEQGDSAMYLCASGSTTGYEQYFGPGTRLTVT.

Written as DNA, the CDR3 is TGTGCCAGCAGTTTAGGGGTTGACAGCACAGATACGCAGTATTTT. Translated, it gives CASSLGVDSTDTQYF. The V call is TRBV12-3 or TRBV12-4, the J call TRBJ2-3; no clear D. This CDR3 spans 15 amino acids. Trimming took off 1 base at V and 0 bases at J, with 8 bases between the two ends.

The chain has TRBV7-2 and TRBJ2-5, with a tentative D call TRBD2 (6 bases). CDR3 length: 14 amino acids. Germline CDR1 is SGHTA and CDR2 is FQGNSA. V was pared by 6 bases and J by 5 bases, with 16 bases between. This chain's CDR3 is CASSSSGGRETQYF. For the CDR3, the DNA is TGTGCCAGCAGTTCCTCCGGAGGGCGGGAGACCCAGTACTTC.

This clonotype was found a few times. The J gene is TRBJ2-5, the V gene TRBV11-2, with 7 positions matching TRBD2. Germline-derived CDR1 and CDR2 are SGHAT and FQNNGV. This CDR3 is built from 17 residues. Trimming removed 4 bases from V and 5 bases from J; junction bases left unmatched: 16. The CDR3 DNA reads as TGTGCCAGCAGCTCCGGGCCTCGGGGACTAATAAGTGAGACCCAGTACTTC. Protein product: CASSSGPRGLISETQYF.

The chain recombines TRBV20-1 with TRBJ2-1; maybe TRBD2 (7 bases). The CDR3 length is 15 residues. With 0 bases removed from V and 6 bases from J, the gap between germline ends came to 15 bases. CDR1 and CDR2 from the germline V gene are DFQATT and SNEGSKA (reference sequence). The CDR3 DNA reads TGCAGTGCTAGAGAGATAAGGGAGGGGGGCAATGAGCAGTTCTTC. This encodes CSAREIREGGNEQFF.

CDR3 amino acids: CASSSGTSGLPSYF. CDR3 coding DNA: TGTGCCAGCAGCTCCGGGACTAGCGGGCTCCCCTCGTACTTC. The V and J genes are TRBV7-8 and TRBJ2-5, with TRBD2 identical over 12 bases. This CDR3 contains 14 residues. The junction had 10 bases not matched to a gene; V was cut back by 4 bases and J by 13 bases. Germline CDR1 and CDR2: SGHVS and FQNEAQ. The full variable domain, completed using reference TRBV7-8 and TRBJ2-5, is GAGVSQSPRYKVAKRGQDVALRCDPISGHVSLFWYQQALGQGPEFLTYFQNEAQLDKSGLPSDRFFAERPEGSVSTLKIQRTQQEDSAVYLCASSSGTSGLPSYFGPGTRLLVL.

The gene calls are TRBV24-1 and TRBJ2-6, with a weak D call TRBD2 (6 bases). The CDR3 runs to 17 residues. Per germline, CDR1 KGHDR and CDR2 SFDVKD. The V gene lost 4 bases and the J gene lost 0 bases, with 12 bases spanning the gap. The CDR3 DNA reads as TGTGCCACCAGTGACCCGGGACTCGACTCTGGGGCCAACGTCCTGACTTTC. Translation gives CATSDPGLDSGANVLTF.

V and J are TRBV28 and TRBJ2-3; D is undetermined. The CDR3 consists of 8 residues. Trimming stripped 10 bases from V and 4 bases from J, with 0 bases between. Germline V gene lookup returns CDR1 MDHEN and CDR2 SYDVKM. The CDR3 nucleotides are TGTGCCACAGATACGCAGTATTTT. The encoded protein is CATDTQYF.

This clonotype was seen repeatedly, ten times or more. The CDR3 spells CASSQALLAGNEQFF. CDR3 DNA sequence: TGCGCCAGCAGCCAAGCACTTCTAGCGGGAAATGAGCAGTTCTTC. This chain joins TRBV4-3 and TRBJ2-1, with TRBD2 identical over 9 bases. The CDR3 covers 15 residues. CDR1 LGHNA and CDR2 YSLEER come from the germline V gene. Losses at the gene ends were 1 base for V and 7 bases for J; bases not matched to a gene: 5.

The rearrangement joins TRBV4-1 to TRBJ2-7; D perhaps matches TRBD2 (6 bases). V was clipped by 4 bases and J by 4 bases, with 14 bases between them. The CDR3 spans 14 residues. The germline CDR1 and CDR2 sequences are MGHRA and YSYEKL. CDR3 DNA sequence: TGCGCCAGCAGCCGTAGCGGAACCGTTTACGAGCAGTACTTC. Residues: CASSRSGTVYEQYF.

This clonotype was picked up a small number of times. The V and J genes are TRBV24-1 and TRBJ2-5; the D is unclear. The CDR3 covers 15 residues. Looked up from germline, CDR1 is KGHDR and CDR2 is SFDVKD. V was shortened by 0 bases and J by 2 bases, with 9 bases between the two germline ends. The CDR3 reads CATSDLQLGQETQYF. In DNA, the CDR3 is TGTGCCACCAGTGATTTGCAGCTTGGACAAGAGACCCAGTACTTC.

The chain uses TRBV10-3 and TRBJ1-2; D ambiguous. CDR3 length: 12 residues. Germline V gene lookup returns CDR1 ENHRY and CDR2 SYGVKD. V dropped 6 bases and J dropped 13 bases, with 18 bases sitting between them. CDR3 region: CAISPDPGGSTF. The CDR3 nucleotides read TGTGCCATCAGCCCGGACCCCGGTGGTTCCACCTTC.

The sample holds many counts of this clonotype. The V and J genes are TRBV7-9 and TRBJ2-7; D possibly uses TRBD1 or TRBD2 (6 bases each). CDR3 size: 13 residues. V was clipped by 0 bases and J by 6 bases, with 9 bases between them. Germline CDR1 SEHNR, CDR2 FQNEAQ (reference sequence). The CDR3 spells CASSLASGAEQYF. DNA of the CDR3: TGTGCCAGCAGCTTAGCGTCGGGGGCCGAGCAGTACTTC.

V usage is TRBV5-1 and J usage is TRBJ1-1; 7 bases match TRBD1. This CDR3 spans 15 amino acids. The ends lost 0 bases at V and 1 base at J; junction bases unmatched: 3. Germline CDR1 SGHRS, CDR2 YFSETQ. In nucleotides, the CDR3 is TGCGCCAGCAGCTTGGCGGGACAGTGGAACACTGAAGCTTTCTTT. Amino acids: CASSLAGQWNTEAFF. The entire variable domain, with the rest obtained from reference TRBV5-1 and TRBJ1-1, is as follows: KAGVTQTPRYLIKTRGQQVTLSCSPISGHRSVSWYQQTPGQGLQFLFEYFSETQRNKGNFPGRFSGRQFSNSRSEMNVSTLELGDSALYLCASSLAGQWNTEAFFGQGTRLTVV.

The chain uses TRBV28 and TRBJ2-7, with a tentative D call TRBD2 (6 bases). Germline V gene sequence: CDR1 MDHEN, CDR2 SYDVKM. This CDR3 comprises 18 residues. V was pared by 6 bases and J by 0 bases, with 24 bases between. The CDR3 DNA follows: TGTGCCAGCAGATCACACGTCGCAGGGACGGACTACTCCTACGAGCAGTACTTC. Its protein is CASRSHVAGTDYSYEQYF.

This clonotype turned up a few times. V is TRBV20-1 and J is TRBJ1-6; D is uncertain. V was pared by 3 bases and J by 6 bases, with 12 bases between. Per the germline V gene, CDR1 is DFQATT and CDR2 is SNEGSKA (reference sequence). The CDR3 loop spans 14 amino acids. Here the CDR3 reads CSARRSNPNSPLHF. CDR3 nucleotide sequence: TGCAGTGCTAGGAGGTCTAACCCTAATTCACCCCTCCACTTT.

This clonotype turned up a few times. The chain recombines TRBV3-1 with TRBJ2-3; 9 bases are a match to TRBD2. Germline V gene data show CDR1 as LGHDT and CDR2 as YNNKEL (reference sequence). The CDR3 sequence is 17 residues long. The J segment lost 7 bases and the V segment lost 3 bases, leaving 14 bases of the junction unmatched. Here the CDR3 reads CASSQTGLGTSKYTQYF. CDR3 nucleotides: TGTGCCAGCAGCCAGACGGGACTCGGGACTAGCAAGTATACGCAGTATTTT.

V gene TRBV15 combines with J gene TRBJ2-3; 9 bases line up with TRBD2. The CDR3 extends over 13 amino acids. With V trimmed by 11 bases and J by 3 bases, 6 bases remained unmatched. Germline assignment: CDR1 LNHNV and CDR2 YYDKDF (reference sequence). The CDR3 nucleotides are TGTGCCTCACAAGCGGGGGGTACAGATACGCAGTATTTT. Translated, it gives CASQAGGTDTQYF.

The chain carries TRBV7-2 and TRBJ2-7, with D unclear. CDR1 is SGHTA, CDR2 FQGNSA, per germline. Trimming removed 3 bases from V and 7 bases from J, with 19 bases in between. The CDR3 is made up of 15 amino acids. The CDR3 sequence is CASSFMTLPTEEQYF. For the CDR3, the DNA is TGTGCCAGCAGCTTTATGACACTGCCGACGGAAGAGCAGTACTTC.

The chain carries TRBV27 and TRBJ2-7, with D unclear. There are 14 residues in the CDR3. V gave up 4 bases and J gave up 6 bases, with 16 bases separating them. CDR1 and CDR2 from the germline V gene are MNHEY and SMNVEV (reference sequence). In nucleotides, the CDR3 is TGTGCCAGCAGTTCCTTAACCCGACCACCCGAGCAGTACTTC. Translating gives CASSSLTRPPEQYF.

This clonotype was seen only a few times. The chain has TRBV11-2 and TRBJ2-3, with a possible D match to TRBD2 (5 bases). This CDR3 region has 18 residues. Deletions cut 1 base from V and 2 bases from J, with 19 bases between. Germline V gene data show CDR1 as SGHAT and CDR2 as FQNNGV. This chain's CDR3 is CASSLGPFVAGYTDTQYF. The CDR3 nucleotides read TGTGCCAGCAGCTTAGGTCCCTTCGTGGCGGGCTACACAGATACGCAGTATTTT.

The chain couples TRBV20-1 to TRBJ2-7; 10 bases line up with TRBD1. The CDR3 totals 15 residues. The V gene's germline CDR1 is DFQATT and CDR2 SNEGSKA (reference sequence). V dropped 3 bases and J dropped 5; count of bases not matched to a gene: 10. The CDR3 DNA follows: TGCAGTGCTAGGGGGTACGACAGGGGGCTCAACGAGCAGTACTTC. Its protein product is CSARGYDRGLNEQYF.

This clonotype was counted many times. In nucleotides, the CDR3 is TGCGCCAGCAGCTTGGGGGACACCTCTTCACCCCTCCACTTT. Amino acid sequence: CASSLGDTSSPLHF. This chain links TRBV5-1 with TRBJ1-6, with D tentatively TRBD1 (6 bases). The germline V gene has CDR1 SGHRS and CDR2 YFSETQ. Trimming cost V 0 bases and J 9 bases, with 10 bases left between them. This CDR3 is built from 14 residues.

This clonotype was recorded many times. The rearrangement links TRBV29-1 to TRBJ2-7; D possibly corresponds to TRBD1 (6 bases). Trimming left V 5 bases short and J 0 bases short, with 8 bases between. This CDR3 has 12 residues. Germline CDR1 reads SQVTM; CDR2 reads ANQGSEA. CDR3 nucleotides: TGCAGCGTTTTAGGGGGCTCCTACGAGCAGTACTTC. Amino acid sequence: CSVLGGSYEQYF.

This chain links TRBV11-2 with TRBJ2-3, with a possible D match to TRBD2 (6 bases). This CDR3 has 15 amino acids. Trimming took off 7 bases at V and 5 bases at J, with 19 bases between the two ends. Germline V gene data show CDR1 as SGHAT and CDR2 as FQNNGV. In nucleotides, the CDR3 is TGTGCCAGCACCCTTAGTACTAGCATTTTAGATACGCAGTATTTT. This sequence encodes CASTLSTSILDTQYF.

The gene calls are TRBV27 and TRBJ1-6; TRBD1 agrees at 8 bases. The germline gives CDR1 MNHEY, CDR2 SMNVEV (reference sequence). With V trimmed by 2 bases and J by 6 bases, 15 bases remained unmatched. The CDR3 totals 19 residues. CDR3: CASSLRLSQGANRNSPLHF. CDR3 nucleotide sequence: TGTGCCAGCAGTTTAAGGTTATCCCAGGGGGCGAATCGTAATTCACCCCTCCACTTT.

Ten or more counts support this clonotype. The chain has TRBV13 and TRBJ2-3; no clear D gene. The CDR3 has 14 amino acids. V lost 1 base and J 2 bases, leaving 7 bases between the germline ends. CDR1 and CDR2 from the germline V gene are PRHDT and FYEKMQ (reference sequence). The CDR3 reads CASSLASNTDTQYF. DNA for the CDR3: TGTGCCAGCAGCTTAGCCTCCAACACAGATACGCAGTATTTT.

This clonotype was seen a few times. V usage is TRBV7-8 and J usage is TRBJ2-4; 7 positions match TRBD2. Trimming took 6 bases from V and 1 from J; bases not matched to a gene: 6. There are 15 residues in the CDR3. CDR1 is SGHVS and CDR2 is FQNEAQ in the germline V gene. The CDR3 nucleotides read TGTGCCAGCAGATCTAGCGGATTTGCCAAAAACATTCAGTACTTC. Translation gives CASRSSGFAKNIQYF.